This T cell receptor beta chain was observed in a study of cytomegalovirus exposure and HLA in healthy donors. Primers for the PCR totalled 60 Vbeta and 13 Jbeta. Using immunoSEQ multiplex PCR, the repertoire was profiled, and TCRdb retains in-frame clones only, with some absent. The table has some 140,000 clones, around 77% seen once. Per the germline V gene, CDR1 is LNHDA and CDR2 is SQIVND (reference sequence). V lost 7 bases and J lost 2; bases outside the gene matches: 3. This CDR3 is 13 amino acids long. Study-level findings and limits: The availability of immune exposure information extended only to CMV serostatus. Earlier analysis found most TCR beta V segments productive about 90% or about 30% of the time.

For this clone: Its matching antigen is unknown.

The gene calls are TRBV19 and TRBJ2-3, with 7 nucleotides matching TRBD1. This sequence was found in a man in his forties or fifties in good health and CMV-seronegative. The specimen was PBMCs. The CDR3 here is CASKDRPTDTQYF. In DNA, the CDR3 is TGTGCCAGTAAGGACAGGCCCACAGATACGCAGTATTTT.